The 8 T cell receptor beta chains listed next were all sequenced from one sample in a study of blood T cells in healthy people across ages (dated by TCRdb to 2015 to 2017). Receptor libraries were prepared by 5' RACE. TCRdb records Illumina HiSeq 2500 as the sequencer. A second roughly 7 to 12 cycle PCR used a sample-barcoded 5' primer and a J-beta primer mix. The public reads were reprocessed in TCRdb via fastp at Q25 and MiXCR, keeping in-frame beta chains. CDR3 protein duplicates are merged, each entry listing the most common genes and DNA. This sample has 850,000 to 1,300,000 distinct CDR3 sequences in its table, and 45% of those were observed once. The ten largest make up approximately 17% of the sample. The sequencing input was blood. Receptors originate from an older woman in good health.

The genes are TRBV4-2 and TRBJ2-5; D is perhaps TRBD2 (5 bases). TRBJ2-7 matches the DNA end more closely, so the J call is doubtful. The length of the CDR3 is 13 residues. Looked up from germline, CDR1 is LGHNA and CDR2 is YNFKEQ. This CDR3 is CASSLSRDGEQYF. DNA of the CDR3: TGTGCCAGCAGCCTTTCGAGGGATGGCGAGCAGTACTTC.

The chain couples TRBV20-1 to TRBJ2-5; TRBD2 agrees at 10 bases. V shed 6 bases, J shed 5 bases, and the junction held 12 bases outside the gene matches. The CDR3 runs 15 residues. Germline assignment: CDR1 DFQATT and CDR2 SNEGSKA (reference sequence). For the CDR3, the DNA is TGCAGTGCCGGGGACCTAGCGGGAGCTGGGGAGACCCAGTACTTC. It specifies CSAGDLAGAGETQYF.

About this clonotype itself: A much larger clonotype is one base distant, so this may be a read error. The V gene is TRBV29-1, the J gene TRBJ1-4, with D unclear. Deletions cut 2 bases from V and 5 bases from J, with 6 bases between. Germline V CDR1 and CDR2: SQVTM, ANQGSEA. This CDR3 contains 12 residues. In nucleotides, the CDR3 is TGCAGCGTTGAAAGCGGGAATGAAAAACTGTTTTTT. Translating it yields CSVESGNEKLFF.

This clonotype was seen more than once but under ten times. This chain uses TRBV24-1 with TRBJ2-5, with 10 bases fitting TRBD1. Germline CDR1 reads KGHDR; CDR2 reads SFDVKD. The CDR3 consists of 16 residues. The V segment lost 4 bases and the J segment 5 bases; nucleotides outside the gene matches: 9. CDR3 residues: CATSEAGTGEWETQYF. As DNA, the CDR3 is TGTGCCACCAGTGAAGCCGGGACAGGGGAATGGGAGACCCAGTACTTC.

The V and J genes are TRBV5-1 and TRBJ2-1; TRBD2 matches at 10 bases. The germline V gene encodes CDR1 SGHRS and CDR2 YFSETQ. Trimming at V came to 4 bases and at J to 4 bases, leaving 2 bases not matched to a gene. The CDR3 has 14 residues. The CDR3 nucleotides are TGCGCCAGCAGCGTACTAGCGGGATACAATGAGCAGTTCTTC. Translated, it gives CASSVLAGYNEQFF. Full variable domain (rest looked up from reference TRBV5-1 and TRBJ2-1): KAGVTQTPRYLIKTRGQQVTLSCSPISGHRSVSWYQQTPGQGLQFLFEYFSETQRNKGNFPGRFSGRQFSNSRSEMNVSTLELGDSALYLCASSVLAGYNEQFFGPGTRLTVL.

Regarding this clonotype: The junction differs from germline at one of its ends, possibly a read error. V usage is TRBV12-3 or TRBV12-4 and J usage is TRBJ2-7; perhaps TRBD2 as D (6 bases). This CDR3 has 15 residues. CDR3 region: CASNEPGANSYGQYF. The CDR3 bases are TGTGCCAGCAATGAACCGGGAGCAAATTCCTACGGGCAGTACTTC.

This clonotype was counted a few times. The chain links TRBV7-9 to TRBJ1-4; TRBD1 might be the D (6 bases). The length of the CDR3 is 15 residues. V gave up 5 bases and J gave up 2 bases, with 12 bases separating them. Germline-derived CDR1 and CDR2 are SEHNR and FQNEAQ (reference sequence). This CDR3 is CASSPGASTNEKLFF. DNA of the CDR3: TGTGCCAGCAGCCCAGGGGCCTCCACTAATGAAAAACTGTTTTTT.

This clonotype appeared once. This chain connects TRBV12-3 or TRBV12-4 to TRBJ2-3; D remains unclear. V shed 3 bases and J shed 0 bases, with 10 bases lying between them. The CDR3 sequence is 15 residues long. CDR3 region: CASSFWVGSTDTQYF. The CDR3 DNA reads as TGTGCCAGCAGTTTCTGGGTCGGAAGCACAGATACGCAGTATTTT.